This T cell receptor (beta chain) was recorded in a study of blood T cells in healthy people across ages. Next came a second PCR, run for about 6 to 12 cycles, which used a sample-barcoded 5' primer along with a J-beta primer mix. TCRdb reprocessed the 5' RACE reads with MiXCR, giving one entry per CDR3 protein. The sample includes around 2 million distinct CDR3 sequences, approximately 40% seen only once; the top ten take 20% to 25%. CDR3 length equals 17 residues. Per the germline V gene, CDR1 is SGHVS and CDR2 is FQNEAQ. V lost 5 bases and J lost 1; bases outside the gene matches: 7. This TCR was recovered from a human donor in good health. Material: blood. This rearrangement joins TRBV7-8 to TRBJ1-5; 11 bases fit TRBD1. The CDR3 nucleotides are TGTGCCAGCAGCCCCGGGACAGGGGGTAAGAGCAATCAGCCCCAGCATTTT. As protein: CASSPGTGGKSNQPQHF.